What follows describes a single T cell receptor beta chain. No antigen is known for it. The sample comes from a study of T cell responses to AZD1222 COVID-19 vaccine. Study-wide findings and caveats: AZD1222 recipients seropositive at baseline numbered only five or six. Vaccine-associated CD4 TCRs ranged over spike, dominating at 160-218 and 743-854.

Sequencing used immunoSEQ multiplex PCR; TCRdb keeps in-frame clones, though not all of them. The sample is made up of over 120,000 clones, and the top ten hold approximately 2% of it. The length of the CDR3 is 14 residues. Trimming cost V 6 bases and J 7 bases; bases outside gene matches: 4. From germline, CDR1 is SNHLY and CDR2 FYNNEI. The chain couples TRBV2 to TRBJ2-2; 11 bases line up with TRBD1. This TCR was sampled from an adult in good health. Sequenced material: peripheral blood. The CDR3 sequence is CASSRDRGIGELFF. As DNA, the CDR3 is TGTGCCAGCAGCCGGGACAGGGGGATCGGGGAGCTGTTTTTT.